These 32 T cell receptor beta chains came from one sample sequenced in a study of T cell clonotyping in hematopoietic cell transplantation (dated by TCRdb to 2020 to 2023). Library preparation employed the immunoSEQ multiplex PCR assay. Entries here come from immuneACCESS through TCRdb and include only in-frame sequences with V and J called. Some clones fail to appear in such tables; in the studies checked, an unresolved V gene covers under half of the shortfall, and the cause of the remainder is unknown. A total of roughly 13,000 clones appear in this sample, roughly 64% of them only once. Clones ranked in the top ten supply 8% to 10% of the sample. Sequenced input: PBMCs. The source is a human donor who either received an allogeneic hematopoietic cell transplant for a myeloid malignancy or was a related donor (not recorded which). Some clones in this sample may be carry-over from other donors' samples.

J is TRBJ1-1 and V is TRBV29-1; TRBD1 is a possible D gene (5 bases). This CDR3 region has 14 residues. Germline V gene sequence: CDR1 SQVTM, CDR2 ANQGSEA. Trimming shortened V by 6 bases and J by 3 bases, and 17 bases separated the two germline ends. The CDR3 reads CSVAGGYGDTEAFF. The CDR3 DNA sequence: TGCAGCGTGGCCGGGGGGTATGGAGACACTGAAGCTTTCTTT.

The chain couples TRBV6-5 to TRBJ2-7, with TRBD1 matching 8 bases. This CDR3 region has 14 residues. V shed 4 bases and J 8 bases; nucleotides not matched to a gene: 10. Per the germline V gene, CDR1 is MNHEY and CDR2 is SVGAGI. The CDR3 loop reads CASSLQGAYSKQYF. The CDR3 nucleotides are TGTGCCAGCAGTTTGCAGGGGGCTTACTCCAAGCAGTACTTC.

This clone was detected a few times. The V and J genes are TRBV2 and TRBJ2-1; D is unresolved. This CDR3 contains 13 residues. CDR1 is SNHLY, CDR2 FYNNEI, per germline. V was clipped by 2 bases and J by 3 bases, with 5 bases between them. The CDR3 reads CASSEKVYNEQFF. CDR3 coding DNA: TGTGCCAGCAGTGAAAAAGTCTACAATGAGCAGTTCTTC.

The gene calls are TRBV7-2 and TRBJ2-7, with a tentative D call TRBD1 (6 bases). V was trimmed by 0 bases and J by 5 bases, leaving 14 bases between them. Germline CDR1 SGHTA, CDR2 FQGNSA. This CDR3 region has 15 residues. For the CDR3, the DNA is TGTGCCAGCAGCTTAGCGGGGGCAGGTGTCAACGAGCAGTACTTC. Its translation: CASSLAGAGVNEQYF.

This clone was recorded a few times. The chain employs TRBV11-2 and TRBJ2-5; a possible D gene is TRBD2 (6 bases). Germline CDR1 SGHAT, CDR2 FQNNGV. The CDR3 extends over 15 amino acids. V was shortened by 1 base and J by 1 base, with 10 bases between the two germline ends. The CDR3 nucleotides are TGTGCCAGCAGCTTAGGCGGGGCACCCCAAGAGACCCAGTACTTC. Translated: CASSLGGAPQETQYF.

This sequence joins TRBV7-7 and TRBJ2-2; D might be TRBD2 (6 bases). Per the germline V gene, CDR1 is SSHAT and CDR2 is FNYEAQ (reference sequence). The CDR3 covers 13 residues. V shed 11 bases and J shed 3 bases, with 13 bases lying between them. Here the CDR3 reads CASSVSYTGELFF. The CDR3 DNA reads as TGTGCCTCTAGCGTTTCGTACACCGGGGAGCTGTTTTTT.

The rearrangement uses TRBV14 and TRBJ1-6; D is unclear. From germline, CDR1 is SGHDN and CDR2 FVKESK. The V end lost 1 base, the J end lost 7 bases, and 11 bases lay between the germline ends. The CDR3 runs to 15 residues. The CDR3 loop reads CASSQVTRRNSPLHF. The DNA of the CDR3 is TGTGCCAGCAGCCAAGTTACCAGGCGCAATTCACCCCTCCACTTT.

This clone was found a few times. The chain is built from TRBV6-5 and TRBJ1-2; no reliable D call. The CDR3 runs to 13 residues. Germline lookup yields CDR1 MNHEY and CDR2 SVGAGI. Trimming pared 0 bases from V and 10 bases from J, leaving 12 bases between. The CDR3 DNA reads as TGTGCCAGCAGTTACTCGAGGGCAGCCATCTACACCTTC. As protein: CASSYSRAAIYTF.

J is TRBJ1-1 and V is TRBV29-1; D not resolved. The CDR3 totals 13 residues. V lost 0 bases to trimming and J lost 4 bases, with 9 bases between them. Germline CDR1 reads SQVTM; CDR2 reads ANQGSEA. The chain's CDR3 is CSVEEPRGTEAFF. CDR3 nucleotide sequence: TGCAGCGTTGAAGAACCCCGTGGCACTGAAGCTTTCTTT. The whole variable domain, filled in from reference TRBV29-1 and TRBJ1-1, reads SAVISQKPSRDICQRGTSLTIQCQVDSQVTMMFWYRQQPGQSLTLIATANQGSEATYESGFVIDKFPISRPNLTFSTLTVSNMSPEDSSIYLCSVEEPRGTEAFFGQGTRLTVV.

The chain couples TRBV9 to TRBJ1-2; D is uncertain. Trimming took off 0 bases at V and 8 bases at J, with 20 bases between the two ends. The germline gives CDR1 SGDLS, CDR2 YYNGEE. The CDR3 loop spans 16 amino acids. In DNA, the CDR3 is TGTGCCAGCAGCGTAGATGGGGTAGGGTTTGATCTGGGCTACACCTTC. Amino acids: CASSVDGVGFDLGYTF.

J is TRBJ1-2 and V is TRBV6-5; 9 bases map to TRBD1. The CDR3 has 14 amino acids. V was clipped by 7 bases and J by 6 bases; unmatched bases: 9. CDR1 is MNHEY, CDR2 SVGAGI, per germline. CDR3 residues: CASIPGDRAHGYTF. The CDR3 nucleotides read TGTGCCAGCATCCCGGGGGACAGGGCGCATGGCTACACCTTC.

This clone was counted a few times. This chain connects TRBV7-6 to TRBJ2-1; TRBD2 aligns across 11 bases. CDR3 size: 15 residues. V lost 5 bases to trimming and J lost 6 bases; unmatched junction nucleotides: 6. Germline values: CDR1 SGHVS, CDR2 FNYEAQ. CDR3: CASSVLAGASNEQFF. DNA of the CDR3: TGTGCCAGCAGCGTACTAGCGGGAGCTTCCAATGAGCAGTTCTTC. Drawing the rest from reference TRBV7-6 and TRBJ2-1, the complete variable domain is GAGVSQSPRYKVTKRGQDVALRCDPISGHVSLYWYRQALGQGPEFLTYFNYEAQQDKSGLPNDRFSAERPEGSISTLTIQRTEQRDSAMYRCASSVLAGASNEQFFGPGTRLTVL.

Here the CDR3 reads CASSWDINQPQHF. The CDR3 bases are TGTGCCAGTAGTTGGGACATCAATCAGCCCCAGCATTTT. This sequence joins TRBV19 and TRBJ1-5; tentatively, D is TRBD1 (6 bases). V was pared by 5 bases and J by 3 bases, with 8 bases between. The CDR3 runs 13 residues. Germline lookup yields CDR1 LNHDA and CDR2 SQIVND (reference sequence).

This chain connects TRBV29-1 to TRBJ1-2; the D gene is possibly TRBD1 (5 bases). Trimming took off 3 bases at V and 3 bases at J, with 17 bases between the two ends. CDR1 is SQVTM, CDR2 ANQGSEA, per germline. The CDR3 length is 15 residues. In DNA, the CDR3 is TGCAGCGTTGAGGCCGGGGGGGATTGGGACTATGGCTACACCTTC. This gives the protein CSVEAGGDWDYGYTF.

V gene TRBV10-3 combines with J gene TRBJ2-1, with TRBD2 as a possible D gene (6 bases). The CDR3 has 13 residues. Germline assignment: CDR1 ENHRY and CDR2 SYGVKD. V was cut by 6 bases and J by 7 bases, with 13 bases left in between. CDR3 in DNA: TGTGCCATCAGGGGACTCAGGGTTAATGAGCAGTTCTTC. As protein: CAIRGLRVNEQFF.

CDR3 coding DNA: TGTGCCTCGGGGCGGGATAGCAATCAGCCCCAGCATTTT. Amino acids: CASGRDSNQPQHF. J is TRBJ1-5 and V is TRBV28, with D perhaps TRBD1 (5 bases). The CDR3 sequence is 13 residues long. CDR1 and CDR2 from the germline V gene are MDHEN and SYDVKM. V was trimmed by 11 bases and J by 0 bases, leaving 11 bases between them.

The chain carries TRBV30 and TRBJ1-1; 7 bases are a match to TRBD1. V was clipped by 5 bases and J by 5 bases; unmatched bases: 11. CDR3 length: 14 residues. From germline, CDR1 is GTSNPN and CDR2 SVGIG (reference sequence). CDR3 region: CAWGRGRGATEAFF. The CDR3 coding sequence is TGTGCCTGGGGTCGTGGCAGGGGGGCTACTGAAGCTTTCTTT.

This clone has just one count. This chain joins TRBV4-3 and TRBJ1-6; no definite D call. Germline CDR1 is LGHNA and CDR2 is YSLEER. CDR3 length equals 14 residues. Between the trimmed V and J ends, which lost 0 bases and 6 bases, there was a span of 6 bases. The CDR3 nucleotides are TGCGCCAGCAGCCAAGAACAGATTAATTCACCCCTCCACTTT. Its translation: CASSQEQINSPLHF.

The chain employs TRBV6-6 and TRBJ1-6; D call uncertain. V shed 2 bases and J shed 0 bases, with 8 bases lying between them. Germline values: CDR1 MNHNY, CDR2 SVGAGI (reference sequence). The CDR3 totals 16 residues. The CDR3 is CASSYDPSSYNSPLHF. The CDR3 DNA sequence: TGTGCCAGCAGTTACGACCCAAGCTCCTATAATTCACCCCTCCACTTT.

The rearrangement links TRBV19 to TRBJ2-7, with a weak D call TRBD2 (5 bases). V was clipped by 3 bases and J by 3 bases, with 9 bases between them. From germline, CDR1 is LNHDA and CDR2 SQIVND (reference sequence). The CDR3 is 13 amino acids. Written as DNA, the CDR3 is TGTGCCAGTAGTATGGGAGTTATCTACGAGCAGTACTTC. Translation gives CASSMGVIYEQYF.

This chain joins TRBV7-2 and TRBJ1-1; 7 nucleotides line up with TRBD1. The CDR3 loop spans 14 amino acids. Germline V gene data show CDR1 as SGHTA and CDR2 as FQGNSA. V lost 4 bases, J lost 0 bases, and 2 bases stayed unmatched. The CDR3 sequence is CASSSGTVNTEAFF. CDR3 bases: TGTGCCAGCAGCTCCGGGACAGTGAACACTGAAGCTTTCTTT.

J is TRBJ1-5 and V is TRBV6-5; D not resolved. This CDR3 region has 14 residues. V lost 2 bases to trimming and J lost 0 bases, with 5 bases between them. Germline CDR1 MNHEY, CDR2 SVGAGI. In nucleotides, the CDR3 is TGTGCCAGCAGTTACAGGCCTAGCAATCAGCCCCAGCATTTT. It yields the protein CASSYRPSNQPQHF.

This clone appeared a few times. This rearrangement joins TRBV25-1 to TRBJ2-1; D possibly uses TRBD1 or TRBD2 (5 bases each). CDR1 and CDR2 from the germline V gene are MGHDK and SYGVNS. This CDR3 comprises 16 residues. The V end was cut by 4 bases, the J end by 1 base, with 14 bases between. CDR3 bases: TGTGCCAGCAGTGTCGGGGACGTCGAATCCTACAATGAGCAGTTCTTC. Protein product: CASSVGDVESYNEQFF. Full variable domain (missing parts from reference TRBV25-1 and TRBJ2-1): EADIYQTPRYLVIGTGKKITLECSQTMGHDKMYWYQQDPGMELHLIHYSYGVNSTEKGDLSSESTVSRIRTEHFPLTLESARPSHTSQYLCASSVGDVESYNEQFFGPGTRLTVL.

CDR3 nucleotide sequence: TGCGCCAGCAGCCAAGGGGCTCGAACGGGGGAGCAGTACTTC. Its protein is CASSQGARTGEQYF. The chain carries TRBV4-3 and TRBJ2-7, with a weak D call TRBD2 (5 bases). This CDR3 comprises 14 residues. Germline V gives CDR1 LGHNA, CDR2 YSLEER. With 1 base removed from V and 7 bases from J, the gap between germline ends came to 14 bases.

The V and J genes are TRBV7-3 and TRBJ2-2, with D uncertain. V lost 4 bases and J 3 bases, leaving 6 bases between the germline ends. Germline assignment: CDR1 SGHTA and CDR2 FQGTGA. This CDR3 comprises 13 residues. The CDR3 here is CASSSPHTGELFF. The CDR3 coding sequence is TGTGCCAGCAGCTCTCCACACACCGGGGAGCTGTTTTTT.

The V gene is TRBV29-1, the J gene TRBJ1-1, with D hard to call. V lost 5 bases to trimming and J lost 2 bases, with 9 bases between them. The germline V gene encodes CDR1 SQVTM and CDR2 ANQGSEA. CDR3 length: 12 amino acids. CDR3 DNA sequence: TGCAGCGTTTGGAGGGAAAACACTGAAGCTTTCTTT. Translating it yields CSVWRENTEAFF.

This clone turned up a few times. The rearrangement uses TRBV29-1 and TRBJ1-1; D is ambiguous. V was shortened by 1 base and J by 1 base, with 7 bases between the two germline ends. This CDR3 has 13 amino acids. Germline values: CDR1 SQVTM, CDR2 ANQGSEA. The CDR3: CSVEGRSNTEAFF. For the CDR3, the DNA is TGCAGCGTTGAAGGACGGTCGAACACTGAAGCTTTCTTT.

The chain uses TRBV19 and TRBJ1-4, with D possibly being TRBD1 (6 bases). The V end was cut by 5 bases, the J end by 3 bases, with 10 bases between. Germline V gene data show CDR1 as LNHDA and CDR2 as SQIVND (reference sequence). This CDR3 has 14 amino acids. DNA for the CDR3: TGTGCCAGTAGTCACAGGGAGGCTAATGAAAAACTGTTTTTT. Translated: CASSHREANEKLFF.

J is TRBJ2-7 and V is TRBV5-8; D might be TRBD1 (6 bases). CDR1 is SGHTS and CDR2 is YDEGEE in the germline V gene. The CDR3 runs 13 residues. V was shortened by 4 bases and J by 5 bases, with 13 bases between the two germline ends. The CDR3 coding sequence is TGTGCCAGCAGCGACCGGAACAGGGACGAGCAGTACTTC. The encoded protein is CASSDRNRDEQYF.

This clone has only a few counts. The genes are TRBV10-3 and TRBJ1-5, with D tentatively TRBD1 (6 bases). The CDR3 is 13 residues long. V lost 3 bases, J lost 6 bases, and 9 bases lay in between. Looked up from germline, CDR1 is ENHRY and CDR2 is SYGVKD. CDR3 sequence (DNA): TGTGCCATCAGTGAACAGGGCGGTCAGCCCCAGCATTTT. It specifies CAISEQGGQPQHF.

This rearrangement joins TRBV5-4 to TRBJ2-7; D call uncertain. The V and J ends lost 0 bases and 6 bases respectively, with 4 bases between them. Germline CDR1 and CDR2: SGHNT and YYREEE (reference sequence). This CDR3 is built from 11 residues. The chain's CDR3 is CASSLAGEQYF. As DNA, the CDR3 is TGTGCCAGCAGCTTGGCCGGCGAGCAGTACTTC.

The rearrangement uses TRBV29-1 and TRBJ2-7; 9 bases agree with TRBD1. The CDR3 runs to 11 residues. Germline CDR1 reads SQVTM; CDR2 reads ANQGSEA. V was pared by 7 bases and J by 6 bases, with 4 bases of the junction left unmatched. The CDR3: CSGGQGGEQYF. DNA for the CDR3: TGCAGCGGGGGACAGGGCGGCGAGCAGTACTTC.